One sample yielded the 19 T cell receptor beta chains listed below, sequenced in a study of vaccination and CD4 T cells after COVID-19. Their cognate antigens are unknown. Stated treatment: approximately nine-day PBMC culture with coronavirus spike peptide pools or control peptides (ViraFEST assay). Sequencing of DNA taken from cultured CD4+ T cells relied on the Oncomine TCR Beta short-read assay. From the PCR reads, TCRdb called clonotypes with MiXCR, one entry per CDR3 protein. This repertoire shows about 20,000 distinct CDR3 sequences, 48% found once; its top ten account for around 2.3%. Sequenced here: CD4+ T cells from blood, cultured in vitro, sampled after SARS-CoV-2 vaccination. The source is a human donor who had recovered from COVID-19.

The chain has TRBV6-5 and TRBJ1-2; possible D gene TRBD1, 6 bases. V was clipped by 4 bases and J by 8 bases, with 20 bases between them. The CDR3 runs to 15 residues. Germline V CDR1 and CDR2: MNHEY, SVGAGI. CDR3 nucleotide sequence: TGTGCCAGCAGTTTCTCGGGACACCTTTCGCGAGGCTACACCTTC. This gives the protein CASSFSGHLSRGYTF.

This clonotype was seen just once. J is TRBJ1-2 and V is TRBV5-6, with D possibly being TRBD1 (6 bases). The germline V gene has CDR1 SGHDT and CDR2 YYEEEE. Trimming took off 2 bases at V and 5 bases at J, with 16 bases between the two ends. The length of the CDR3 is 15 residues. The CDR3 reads CASSFDRMIWYGYTF. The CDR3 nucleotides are TGTGCCAGCAGCTTCGACAGGATGATATGGTATGGCTACACCTTC.

The CDR3 protein is CSAKTESPLHF. CDR3 sequence (DNA): TGCAGTGCTAAAACAGAATCACCCCTCCACTTT. This chain links TRBV20-1 with TRBJ1-6; no clear D. V was trimmed by 4 bases and J by 10 bases, leaving 8 bases between them. Germline V CDR1 and CDR2: DFQATT, SNEGSKA (reference sequence). This CDR3 region has 11 residues.

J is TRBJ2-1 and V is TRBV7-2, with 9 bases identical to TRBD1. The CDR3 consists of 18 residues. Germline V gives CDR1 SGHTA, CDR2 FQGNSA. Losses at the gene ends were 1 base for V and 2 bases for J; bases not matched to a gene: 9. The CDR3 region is CASSLGRGRDRAYNEQFF. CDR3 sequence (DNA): TGTGCCAGCAGCTTAGGAAGGGGGAGGGACAGGGCCTACAATGAGCAGTTCTTC.

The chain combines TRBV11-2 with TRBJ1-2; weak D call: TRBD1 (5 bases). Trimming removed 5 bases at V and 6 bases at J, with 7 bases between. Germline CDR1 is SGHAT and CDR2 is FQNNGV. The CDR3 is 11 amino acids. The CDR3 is CASSPGHGYTF. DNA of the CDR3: TGTGCCAGCAGCCCGGGGCATGGCTACACCTTC.

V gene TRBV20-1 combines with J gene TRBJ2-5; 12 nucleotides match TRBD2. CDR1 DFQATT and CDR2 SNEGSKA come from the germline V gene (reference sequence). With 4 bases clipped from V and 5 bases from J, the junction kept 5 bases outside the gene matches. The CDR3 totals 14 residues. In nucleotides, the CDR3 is TGCAGTGCTACGGCTAGCGGGAGGGTTGAGACCCAGTACTTC. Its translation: CSATASGRVETQYF.

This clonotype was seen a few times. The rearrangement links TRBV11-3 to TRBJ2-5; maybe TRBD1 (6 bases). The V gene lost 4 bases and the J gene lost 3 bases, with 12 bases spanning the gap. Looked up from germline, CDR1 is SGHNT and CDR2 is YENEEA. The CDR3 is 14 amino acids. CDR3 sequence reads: CASSSGQFKETQYF. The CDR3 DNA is TGTGCCAGCAGCTCTGGACAGTTTAAAGAGACCCAGTACTTC.

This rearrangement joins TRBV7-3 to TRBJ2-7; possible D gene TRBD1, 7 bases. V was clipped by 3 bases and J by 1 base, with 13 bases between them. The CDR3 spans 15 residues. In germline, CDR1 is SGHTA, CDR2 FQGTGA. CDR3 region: CASSLAQGGSYEQYF. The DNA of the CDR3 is TGTGCCAGCAGCTTGGCGCAGGGGGGATCCTACGAGCAGTACTTC.

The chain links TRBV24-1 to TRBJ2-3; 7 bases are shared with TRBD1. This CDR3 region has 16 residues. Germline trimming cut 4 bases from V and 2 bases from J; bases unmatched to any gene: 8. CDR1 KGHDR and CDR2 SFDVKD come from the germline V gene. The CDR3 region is CATSDRTGPNTDTQYF. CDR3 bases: TGTGCCACCAGTGACCGGACAGGACCGAACACAGATACGCAGTATTTT.

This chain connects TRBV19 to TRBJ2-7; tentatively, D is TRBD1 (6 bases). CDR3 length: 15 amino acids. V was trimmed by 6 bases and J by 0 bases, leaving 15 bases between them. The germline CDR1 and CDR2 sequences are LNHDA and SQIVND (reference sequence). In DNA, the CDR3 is TGTGCCAGTAGCCACCGGACAGCAAGCTCCTACGAGCAGTACTTC. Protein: CASSHRTASSYEQYF. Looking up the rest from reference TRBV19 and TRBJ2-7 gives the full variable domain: DGGITQSPKYLFRKEGQNVTLSCEQNLNHDAMYWYRQDPGQGLRLIYYSQIVNDFQKGDIAEGYSVSREKKESFPLTVTSAQKNPTAFYLCASSHRTASSYEQYFGPGTRLTVT.

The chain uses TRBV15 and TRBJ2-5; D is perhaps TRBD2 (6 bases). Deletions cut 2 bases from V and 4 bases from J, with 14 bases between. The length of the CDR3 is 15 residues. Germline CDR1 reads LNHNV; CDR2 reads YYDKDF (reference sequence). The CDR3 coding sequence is TGTGCCACCAGCAGATCAAATCAGGGAGGAGAGACCCAGTACTTC. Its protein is CATSRSNQGGETQYF.

The CDR3 nucleotides read TGTGCCATCAGTGAGCCGGGCGGCGGGGGGGGAGATACGCAGTATTTT. Its translation is CAISEPGGGGGDTQYF. This chain links TRBV10-3 with TRBJ2-3; 9 bases are a match to TRBD2. Germline V gene sequence: CDR1 ENHRY, CDR2 SYGVKD. Losses at the gene ends were 2 bases for V and 5 bases for J; bases not matched to a gene: 8. The length of the CDR3 is 16 residues.

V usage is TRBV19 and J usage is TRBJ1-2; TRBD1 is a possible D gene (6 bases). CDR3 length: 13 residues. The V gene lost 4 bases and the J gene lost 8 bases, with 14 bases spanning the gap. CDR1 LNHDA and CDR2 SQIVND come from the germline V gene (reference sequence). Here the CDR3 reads CASSNRDIRGYTF. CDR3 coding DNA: TGTGCCAGTAGTAACCGGGACATCAGGGGCTACACCTTC.

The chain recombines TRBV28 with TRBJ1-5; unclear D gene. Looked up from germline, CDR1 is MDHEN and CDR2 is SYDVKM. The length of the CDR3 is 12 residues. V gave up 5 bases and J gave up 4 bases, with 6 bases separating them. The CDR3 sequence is CASSPGNQPQHF. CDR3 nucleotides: TGTGCCAGCAGTCCGGGGAATCAGCCCCAGCATTTT.

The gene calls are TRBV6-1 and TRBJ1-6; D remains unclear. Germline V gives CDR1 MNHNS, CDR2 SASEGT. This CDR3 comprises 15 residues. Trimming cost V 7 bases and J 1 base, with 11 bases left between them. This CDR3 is CASTEVGSYNSPLHF. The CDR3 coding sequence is TGTGCCAGCACCGAGGTGGGATCCTATAATTCACCCCTCCACTTT.

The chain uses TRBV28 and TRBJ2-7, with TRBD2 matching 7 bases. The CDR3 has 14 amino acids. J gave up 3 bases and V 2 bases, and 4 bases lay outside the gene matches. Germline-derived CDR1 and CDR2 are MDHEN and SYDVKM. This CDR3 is CASSLVQRGYEQYF. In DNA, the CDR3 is TGTGCCAGCAGTTTAGTCCAGCGGGGCTACGAGCAGTACTTC.

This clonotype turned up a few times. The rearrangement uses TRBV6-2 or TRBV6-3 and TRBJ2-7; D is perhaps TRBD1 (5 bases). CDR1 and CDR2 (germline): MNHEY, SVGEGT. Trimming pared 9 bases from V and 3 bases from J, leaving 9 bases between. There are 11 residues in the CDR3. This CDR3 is CASRQFYEQYF. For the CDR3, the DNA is TGTGCCAGTAGACAGTTCTACGAGCAGTACTTC.

The CDR3 sequence is CASSPRRGRINIQYF. As DNA, the CDR3 is TGTGCCAGTAGTCCCCGCAGGGGGCGCATAAACATTCAGTACTTC. The rearrangement uses TRBV19 and TRBJ2-4, with 8 bases matching TRBD1. Germline-derived CDR1 and CDR2 are LNHDA and SQIVND (reference sequence). With V trimmed by 5 bases and J by 6 bases, 9 bases remained unmatched. CDR3 length: 15 residues. The full variable domain, completed using reference TRBV19 and TRBJ2-4, is DGGITQSPKYLFRKEGQNVTLSCEQNLNHDAMYWYRQDPGQGLRLIYYSQIVNDFQKGDIAEGYSVSREKKESFPLTVTSAQKNPTAFYLCASSPRRGRINIQYFGAGTRLSVL.

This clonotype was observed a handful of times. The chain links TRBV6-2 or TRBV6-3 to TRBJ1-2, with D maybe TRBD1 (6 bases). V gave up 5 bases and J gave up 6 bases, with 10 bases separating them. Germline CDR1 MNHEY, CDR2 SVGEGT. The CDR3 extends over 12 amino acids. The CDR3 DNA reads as TGTGCCAGCAGTCTACAGGGAAATGGCTACACCTTC. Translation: CASSLQGNGYTF.